Below are 21 T cell receptor beta chains sequenced from a single sample in a study of cytomegalovirus exposure and HLA in healthy donors. In the PCR, 60 Vbeta and 13 Jbeta primers were used. Sequencing used immunoSEQ multiplex PCR; TCRdb keeps in-frame clones, though not all of them. The profile shows about 170,000 clones, approximately 79% of them singletons. The sequenced material came from PBMCs. The receptor source for this set is a male donor in good health and CMV-seronegative.

The gene calls are TRBV6-5 and TRBJ1-2, with D unresolved. Per the germline V gene, CDR1 is MNHEY and CDR2 is SVGAGI. This CDR3 has 13 amino acids. Trimming shortened V by 2 bases and J by 6 bases, and 10 bases separated the two germline ends. DNA of the CDR3: TGTGCCAGCAGTTACGAGGGCCTCAATGGCTACACCTTC. Translating it yields CASSYEGLNGYTF.

This chain links TRBV7-9 with TRBJ2-2; 10 bases align to TRBD2. The germline V gene has CDR1 SEHNR and CDR2 FQNEAQ (reference sequence). The V segment lost 8 bases and the J segment 5 bases; nucleotides outside the gene matches: 5. CDR3 length: 14 amino acids. CDR3 coding DNA: TGTGCCAGCCTAGGGACTAGCGTTACCGGGGAGCTGTTTTTT. Its translation: CASLGTSVTGELFF.

The chain couples TRBV29-1 to TRBJ2-1; TRBD1 agrees at 9 bases. This CDR3 is built from 17 residues. Germline V CDR1 and CDR2: SQVTM, ANQGSEA. V dropped 7 bases and J dropped 6; count of bases not matched to a gene: 19. CDR3 protein: CSANGGTGQGLFNEQFF. The DNA for the CDR3 is TGCAGCGCCAATGGGGGGACGGGACAGGGTCTATTCAATGAGCAGTTCTTC.

V and J are TRBV5-4 and TRBJ1-2; D unresolved. Germline CDR1 SGHNT, CDR2 YYREEE (reference sequence). This CDR3 has 15 amino acids. Trimming took 0 bases from V and 0 from J, leaving 9 bases between them. Here the CDR3 reads CASSLGADTNYGYTF. In nucleotides, the CDR3 is TGTGCCAGCAGCTTGGGGGCAGACACTAACTATGGCTACACCTTC.

V usage is TRBV27 and J usage is TRBJ1-1, with 7 bases aligning to TRBD1. The J segment lost 0 bases and the V segment lost 4 bases, leaving 2 bases of the junction unmatched. The CDR3 length is 14 residues. In germline, CDR1 is MNHEY, CDR2 SMNVEV (reference sequence). CDR3 in amino acids: CASSSGQMNTEAFF. The CDR3 coding sequence is TGTGCCAGCAGTTCGGGACAGATGAACACTGAAGCTTTCTTT.

This clone has a single count. This chain connects TRBV4-1 to TRBJ1-5; D is unresolved. Trimming stripped 0 bases from V and 6 bases from J, with 9 bases between. The CDR3 extends over 14 amino acids. Germline CDR1 is MGHRA and CDR2 is YSYEKL. The CDR3 nucleotides are TGCGCCAGCAGCCAAGAGAGGGCCGGTCAGCCCCAGCATTTT. Its translation: CASSQERAGQPQHF.

The chain carries TRBV15 and TRBJ1-4; TRBD1 aligns across 7 bases. Germline V CDR1 and CDR2: LNHNV, YYDKDF (reference sequence). Trimming cost V 5 bases and J 6 bases; bases outside gene matches: 9. The CDR3 sequence is 15 residues long. The CDR3 bases are TGTGCCACCAGCGGTCGACAGGGCGTATATGAAAAACTGTTTTTT. This encodes CATSGRQGVYEKLFF.

The rearrangement uses TRBV19 and TRBJ2-7, with 7 bases lining up with TRBD2. Germline CDR1 and CDR2: LNHDA and SQIVND (reference sequence). V lost 7 bases to trimming and J lost 5 bases; unmatched junction nucleotides: 5. The CDR3 contains 12 residues. CDR3 DNA: TGTGCCAGTATGGGGGGGTTCCACGAGCAGTACTTC. Residues: CASMGGFHEQYF.

This clone was picked up one time. V gene TRBV4-1 combines with J gene TRBJ2-4; possible D gene TRBD1, 5 bases. The V end was cut by 0 bases, the J end by 7 bases, with 16 bases between. The CDR3 totals 16 residues. Per germline, CDR1 MGHRA and CDR2 YSYEKL. CDR3 nucleotide sequence: TGCGCCAGCAGCCAAGATGTAGGGGCGCGGTGGAACATTCAGTACTTC. It codes for CASSQDVGARWNIQYF.

The CDR3 bases are TGTGCCTGTGACAGGGGGGTTCGACAGCCCCAGCATTTT. Encoded protein: CACDRGVRQPQHF. V and J are TRBV30 and TRBJ1-5; 9 bases agree with TRBD1. CDR3 size: 13 residues. V was pared by 6 bases and J by 7 bases, with 7 bases of the junction left unmatched. Germline CDR1 and CDR2: GTSNPN and SVGIG (reference sequence).

V is TRBV4-1 and J is TRBJ1-1; 8 positions match TRBD1. Germline CDR1 MGHRA, CDR2 YSYEKL. V dropped 0 bases and J dropped 5; count of bases not matched to a gene: 5. The CDR3 contains 15 residues. CDR3 sequence (DNA): TGCGCCAGCAGCCAAGATAGGACAGGGCGGACTGAAGCTTTCTTT. Its protein is CASSQDRTGRTEAFF.

The chain has TRBV5-6 and TRBJ1-1; D gene ambiguous. The length of the CDR3 is 14 residues. Germline values: CDR1 SGHDT, CDR2 YYEEEE. V was shortened by 0 bases and J by 0 bases, with 6 bases between the two germline ends. The CDR3 DNA is TGTGCCAGCAGCTTGGGACAAATGAACACTGAAGCTTTCTTT. It codes for CASSLGQMNTEAFF.

The genes are TRBV5-1 and TRBJ1-6; D is ambiguous. V was trimmed by 6 bases and J by 6 bases, leaving 13 bases between them. From germline, CDR1 is SGHRS and CDR2 YFSETQ. The CDR3 totals 14 residues. Written as DNA, the CDR3 is TGCGCCAGCAATGAGGGTAGGACTAATTCACCCCTCCACTTT. Residues: CASNEGRTNSPLHF. Full variable domain (outside the CDR3, taken from reference TRBV5-1 and TRBJ1-6): KAGVTQTPRYLIKTRGQQVTLSCSPISGHRSVSWYQQTPGQGLQFLFEYFSETQRNKGNFPGRFSGRQFSNSRSEMNVSTLELGDSALYLCASNEGRTNSPLHFGNGTRLTVT.

As to this clone: Other DNA sequences within the sample encode an identical CDR3. CDR3 DNA sequence: TGTGCCAGCAGTACCCGGACAGGACAGAACACCGGGGAGCTGTTTTTT. Protein sequence: CASSTRTGQNTGELFF. The V call is TRBV14, the J call TRBJ2-2; TRBD1 matches at 7 bases. After removal of 6 bases from V and 1 base from J, the junction contained 8 bases not matched to a gene. CDR3 length equals 16 residues. Per the germline V gene, CDR1 is SGHDN and CDR2 is FVKESK.

This clone has more than one count but fewer than ten. The chain couples TRBV6-1 to TRBJ1-2; 9 bases align to TRBD1. CDR1 is MNHNS and CDR2 is SASEGT in the germline V gene. CDR3 length equals 14 residues. V shed 4 bases, J shed 8 bases, and the junction held 8 bases outside the gene matches. The CDR3 DNA sequence: TGTGCCAGCAGTGGGGGACAGGGAACGGGCGGCTACACCTTC. It encodes CASSGGQGTGGYTF.

The chain couples TRBV7-8 to TRBJ2-7, with 11 nucleotides matching TRBD1. Germline values: CDR1 SGHVS, CDR2 FQNEAQ. The CDR3 consists of 15 residues. The trim removed 2 bases at V and 4 bases at J, leaving 4 bases unmatched. CDR3 nucleotide sequence: TGTGCCAGCAGCTTAAGACGGGACAGGGGGTACGAGCAGTACTTC. This encodes CASSLRRDRGYEQYF.

The V and J genes are TRBV10-1 and TRBJ1-3, with D possibly TRBD1 on 6 matching bases. V gave up 6 bases and J gave up 0 bases, with 9 bases separating them. CDR3 length: 14 residues. Germline values: CDR1 WNHNN, CDR2 SYGVQD (reference sequence). In nucleotides, the CDR3 is TGCGCCAGCAGCCCAGGGGTCTCTGGAAACACCATATATTTT. Amino acids: CASSPGVSGNTIYF.

The CDR3 nucleotides read TGTGCCAGCAGTGAAGTAGCTCGCTGGACTAGAATTAACACTGAAGCTTTCTTT. Its protein product is CASSEVARWTRINTEAFF. The chain employs TRBV6-1 and TRBJ1-1; unclear D gene. Germline V gene lookup returns CDR1 MNHNS and CDR2 SASEGT. V was clipped by 1 base and J by 2 bases, with 20 bases between them. The CDR3 has 18 amino acids.

The sample holds a few counts of this clone. This chain links TRBV5-1 with TRBJ2-3; D is possibly TRBD2 (6 bases). This CDR3 is built from 13 residues. Trimming left V 4 bases short and J 2 bases short, with 8 bases between. Germline V lookup: CDR1 SGHRS, CDR2 YFSETQ. CDR3 in amino acids: CASSGGSTDTQYF. The DNA of the CDR3 is TGCGCCAGCAGCGGGGGGTCCACAGATACGCAGTATTTT.

This rearrangement joins TRBV6-6 to TRBJ1-4, with D maybe TRBD1 (6 bases). V was shortened by 5 bases and J by 4 bases, with 11 bases between the two germline ends. The germline V gene encodes CDR1 MNHNY and CDR2 SVGAGI (reference sequence). This CDR3 has 14 residues. CDR3 sequence: CASSNGQNNEKLFF. DNA for the CDR3: TGTGCCAGCAGTAATGGACAGAATAATGAAAAACTGTTTTTT.

This clone has just a few counts. V usage is TRBV7-9 and J usage is TRBJ2-1, with 7 bases matching TRBD1. CDR1 and CDR2 (germline): SEHNR, FQNEAQ (reference sequence). Trimming took 5 bases from V and 0 from J; bases not matched to a gene: 7. The CDR3 spans 16 residues. The CDR3, as DNA: TGTGCCAGCAGCCGCGGACAGGCATCCTCCTACAATGAGCAGTTCTTC. This sequence encodes CASSRGQASSYNEQFF.